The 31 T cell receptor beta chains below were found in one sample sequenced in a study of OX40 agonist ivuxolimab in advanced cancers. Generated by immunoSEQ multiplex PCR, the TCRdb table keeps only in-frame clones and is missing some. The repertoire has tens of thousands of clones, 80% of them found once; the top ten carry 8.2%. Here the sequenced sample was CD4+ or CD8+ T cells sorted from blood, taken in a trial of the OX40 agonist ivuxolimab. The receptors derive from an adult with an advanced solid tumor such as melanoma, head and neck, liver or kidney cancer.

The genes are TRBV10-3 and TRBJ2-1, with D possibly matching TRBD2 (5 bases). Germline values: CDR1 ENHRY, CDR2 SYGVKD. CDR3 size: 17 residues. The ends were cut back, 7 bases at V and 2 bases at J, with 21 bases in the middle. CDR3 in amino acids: CAINPGWGADAYNEQFF. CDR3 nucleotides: TGTGCCATCAACCCCGGATGGGGAGCGGACGCCTACAATGAGCAGTTCTTC.

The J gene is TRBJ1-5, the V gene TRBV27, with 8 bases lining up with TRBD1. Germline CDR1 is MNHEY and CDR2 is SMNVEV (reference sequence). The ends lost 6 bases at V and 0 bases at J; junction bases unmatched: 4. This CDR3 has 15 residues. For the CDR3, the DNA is TGTGCCAGCAGGACAGGGGTTATTAGCAATCAGCCCCAGCATTTT. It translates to CASRTGVISNQPQHF.

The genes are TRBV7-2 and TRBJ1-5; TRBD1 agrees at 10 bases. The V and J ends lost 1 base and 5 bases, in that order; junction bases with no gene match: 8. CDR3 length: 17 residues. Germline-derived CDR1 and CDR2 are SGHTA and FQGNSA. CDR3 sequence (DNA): TGTGCCAGCAGCTTAGTGGGACAGGGGCCTGGTTATCAGCCCCAGCATTTT. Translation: CASSLVGQGPGYQPQHF. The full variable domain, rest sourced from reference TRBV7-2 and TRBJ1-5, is GAGVSQSPSNKVTEKGKDVELRCDPISGHTALYWYRQSLGQGLEFLIYFQGNSAPDKSGLPSDRFSAERTGGSVSTLTIQRTQQEDSAVYLCASSLVGQGPGYQPQHFGDGTRLSIL.

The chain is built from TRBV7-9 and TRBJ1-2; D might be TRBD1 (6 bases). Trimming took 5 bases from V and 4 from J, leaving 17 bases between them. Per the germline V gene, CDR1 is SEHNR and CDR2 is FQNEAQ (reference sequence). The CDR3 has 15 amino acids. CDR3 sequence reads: CASSAGTQRVYGYTF. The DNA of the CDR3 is TGTGCCAGCAGCGCCGGGACACAAAGGGTCTATGGCTACACCTTC.

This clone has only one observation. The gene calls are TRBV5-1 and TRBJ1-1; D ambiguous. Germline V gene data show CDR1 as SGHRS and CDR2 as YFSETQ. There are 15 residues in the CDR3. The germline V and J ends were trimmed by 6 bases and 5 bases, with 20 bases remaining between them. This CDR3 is CASNKGSELRTEAFF. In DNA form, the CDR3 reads TGCGCCAGCAACAAGGGCAGCGAATTGCGGACTGAAGCTTTCTTT.

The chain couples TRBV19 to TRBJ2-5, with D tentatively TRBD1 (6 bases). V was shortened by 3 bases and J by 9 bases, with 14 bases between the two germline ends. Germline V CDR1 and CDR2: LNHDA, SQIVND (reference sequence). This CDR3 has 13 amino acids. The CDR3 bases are TGTGCCAGTAGTATGGCCAGGGGCCAGGCCCAGTACTTC. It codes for CASSMARGQAQYF.

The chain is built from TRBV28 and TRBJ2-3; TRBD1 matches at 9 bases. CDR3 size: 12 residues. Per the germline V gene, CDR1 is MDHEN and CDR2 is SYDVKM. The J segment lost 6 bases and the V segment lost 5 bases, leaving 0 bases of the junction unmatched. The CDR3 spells CASSDRGDTQYF. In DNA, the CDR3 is TGTGCCAGCAGTGACAGGGGGGATACGCAGTATTTT.

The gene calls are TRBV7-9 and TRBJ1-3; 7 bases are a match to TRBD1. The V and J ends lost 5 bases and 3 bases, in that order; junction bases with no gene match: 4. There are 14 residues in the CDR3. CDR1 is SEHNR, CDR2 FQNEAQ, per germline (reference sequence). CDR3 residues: CASSLDRDGNTIYF. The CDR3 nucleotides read TGTGCCAGCAGCCTCGACAGGGATGGAAACACCATATATTTT.

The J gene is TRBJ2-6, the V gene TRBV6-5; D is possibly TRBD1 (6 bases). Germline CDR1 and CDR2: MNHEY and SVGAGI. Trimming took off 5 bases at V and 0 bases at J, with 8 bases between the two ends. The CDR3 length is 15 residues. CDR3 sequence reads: CASSQQGSGANVLTF. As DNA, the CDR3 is TGTGCCAGCAGTCAACAGGGCTCTGGGGCCAACGTCCTGACTTTC.

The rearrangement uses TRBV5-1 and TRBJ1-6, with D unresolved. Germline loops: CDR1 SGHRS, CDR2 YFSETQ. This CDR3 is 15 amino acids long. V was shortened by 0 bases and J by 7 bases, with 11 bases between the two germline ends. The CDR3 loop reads CASSLEPGFNSPLHF. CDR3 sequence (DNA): TGCGCCAGCAGCTTGGAACCGGGGTTCAATTCACCCCTCCACTTT.

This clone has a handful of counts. The CDR3 sequence: CASSGEDRAGKAFF. In DNA form, the CDR3 reads TGTGCCAGCAGCGGGGAGGACAGGGCAGGGAAAGCTTTCTTT. The chain uses TRBV6-5 and TRBJ1-1, with TRBD1 identical over 8 bases. The CDR3 contains 14 residues. With 6 bases clipped from V and 9 bases from J, the junction kept 12 bases outside the gene matches. Germline V gives CDR1 MNHEY, CDR2 SVGAGI.

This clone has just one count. This chain's CDR3 is CASGSTRGTGELFF. For the CDR3, the DNA is TGTGCCAGCGGTAGCACTAGAGGCACCGGGGAGCTGTTTTTT. The chain uses TRBV6-6 and TRBJ2-2; D perhaps matches TRBD2 (5 bases). Trimming took 8 bases from V and 4 from J, leaving 14 bases between them. Germline V lookup: CDR1 MNHNY, CDR2 SVGAGI (reference sequence). The CDR3 is 14 residues long.

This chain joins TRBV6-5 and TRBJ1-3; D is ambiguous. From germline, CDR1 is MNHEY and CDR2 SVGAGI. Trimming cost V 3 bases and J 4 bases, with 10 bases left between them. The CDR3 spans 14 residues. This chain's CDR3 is CASSYTRQGNTIYF. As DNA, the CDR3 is TGTGCCAGCAGTTATACCCGGCAGGGAAACACCATATATTTT.

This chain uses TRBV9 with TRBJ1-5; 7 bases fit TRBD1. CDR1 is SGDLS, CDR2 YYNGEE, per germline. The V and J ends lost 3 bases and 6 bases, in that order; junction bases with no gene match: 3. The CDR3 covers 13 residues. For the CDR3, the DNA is TGTGCCAGCAGCGGAGGGGGCGGTCAGCCCCAGCATTTT. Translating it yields CASSGGGGQPQHF. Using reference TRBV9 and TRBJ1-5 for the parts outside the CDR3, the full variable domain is DSGVTQTPKHLITATGQRVTLRCSPRSGDLSVYWYQQSLDQGLQFLIQYYNGEERAKGNILERFSAQQFPDLHSELNLSSLELGDSALYFCASSGGGGQPQHFGDGTRLSIL.

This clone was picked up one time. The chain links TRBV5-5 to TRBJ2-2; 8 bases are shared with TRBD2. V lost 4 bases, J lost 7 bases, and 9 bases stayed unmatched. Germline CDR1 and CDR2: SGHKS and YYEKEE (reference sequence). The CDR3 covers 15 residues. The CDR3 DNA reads TGTGCCAGCAGCGAGTGGACTAGCCTCAGCGGGGAGCTGTTTTTT. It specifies CASSEWTSLSGELFF. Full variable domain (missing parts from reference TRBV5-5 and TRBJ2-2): DAGVTQSPTHLIKTRGQQVTLRCSPISGHKSVSWYQQVLGQGPQFIFQYYEKEERGRGNFPDRFSARQFPNYSSELNVNALLLGDSALYLCASSEWTSLSGELFFGEGSRLTVL.

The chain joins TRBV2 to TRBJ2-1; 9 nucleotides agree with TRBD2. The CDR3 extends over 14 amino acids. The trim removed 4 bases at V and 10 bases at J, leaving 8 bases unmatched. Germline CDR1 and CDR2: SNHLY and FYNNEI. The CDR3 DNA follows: TGTGCCAGCAGTGCTGGCGGGAGGGCGTGGGAGCAGTTCTTC. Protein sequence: CASSAGGRAWEQFF.

CDR3 DNA: TGTGCCAGCAGCTTAATGCTAGCGGGGGACAATGAGCAGTTCTTC. Its translation is CASSLMLAGDNEQFF. V and J are TRBV7-8 and TRBJ2-1; TRBD2 matches at 10 bases. J lost 5 bases, V lost 2 bases, and 3 bases had no gene match. The CDR3 extends over 15 amino acids. Germline V gene data show CDR1 as SGHVS and CDR2 as FQNEAQ.

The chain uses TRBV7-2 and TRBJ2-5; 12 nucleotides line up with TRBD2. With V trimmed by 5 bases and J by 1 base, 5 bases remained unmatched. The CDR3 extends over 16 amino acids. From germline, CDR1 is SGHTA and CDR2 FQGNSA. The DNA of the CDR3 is TGTGCCAGCAGCCTTCCGGGACTAGCGGGCCAAGAGACCCAGTACTTC. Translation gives CASSLPGLAGQETQYF.

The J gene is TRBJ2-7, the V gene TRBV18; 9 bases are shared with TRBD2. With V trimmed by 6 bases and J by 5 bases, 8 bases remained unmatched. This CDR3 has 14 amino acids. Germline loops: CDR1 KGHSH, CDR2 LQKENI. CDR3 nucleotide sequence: TGTGCCAGCTCGCCCGGACTAGCGTTACACGAGCAGTACTTC. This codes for CASSPGLALHEQYF.

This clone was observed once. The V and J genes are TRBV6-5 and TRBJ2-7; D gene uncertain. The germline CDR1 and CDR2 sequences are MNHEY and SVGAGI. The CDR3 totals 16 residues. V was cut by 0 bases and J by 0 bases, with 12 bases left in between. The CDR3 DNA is TGTGCCAGCAGTTACTCCGGCTCGGACCGCTCCTACGAGCAGTACTTC. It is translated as CASSYSGSDRSYEQYF.

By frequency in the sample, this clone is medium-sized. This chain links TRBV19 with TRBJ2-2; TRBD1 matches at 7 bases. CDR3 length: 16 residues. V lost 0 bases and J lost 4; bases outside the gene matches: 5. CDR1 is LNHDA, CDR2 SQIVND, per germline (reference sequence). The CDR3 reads CASSIEGTVLTGELFF. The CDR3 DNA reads TGTGCCAGTAGTATAGAAGGGACAGTCCTCACCGGGGAGCTGTTTTTT. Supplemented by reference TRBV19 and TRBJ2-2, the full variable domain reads DGGITQSPKYLFRKEGQNVTLSCEQNLNHDAMYWYRQDPGQGLRLIYYSQIVNDFQKGDIAEGYSVSREKKESFPLTVTSAQKNPTAFYLCASSIEGTVLTGELFFGEGSRLTVL.

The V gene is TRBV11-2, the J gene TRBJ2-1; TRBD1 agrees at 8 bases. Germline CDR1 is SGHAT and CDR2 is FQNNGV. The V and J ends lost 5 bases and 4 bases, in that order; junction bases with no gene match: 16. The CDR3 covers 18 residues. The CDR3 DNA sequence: TGTGCCAGCAGCCATGTCCGACCGGGGACAGGCGTATACAATGAGCAGTTCTTC. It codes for CASSHVRPGTGVYNEQFF.

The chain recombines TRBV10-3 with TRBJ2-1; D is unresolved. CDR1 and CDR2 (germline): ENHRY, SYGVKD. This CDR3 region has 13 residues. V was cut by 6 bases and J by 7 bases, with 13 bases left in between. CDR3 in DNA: TGTGCCATCAGCGGGCCCGATAAAAATGAGCAGTTCTTC. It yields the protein CAISGPDKNEQFF.

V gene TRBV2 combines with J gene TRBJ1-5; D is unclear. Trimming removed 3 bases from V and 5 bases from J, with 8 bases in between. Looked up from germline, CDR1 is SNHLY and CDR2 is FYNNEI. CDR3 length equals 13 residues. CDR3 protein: CASSDASYQPQHF. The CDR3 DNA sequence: TGTGCCAGCAGTGACGCTAGTTATCAGCCCCAGCATTTT.

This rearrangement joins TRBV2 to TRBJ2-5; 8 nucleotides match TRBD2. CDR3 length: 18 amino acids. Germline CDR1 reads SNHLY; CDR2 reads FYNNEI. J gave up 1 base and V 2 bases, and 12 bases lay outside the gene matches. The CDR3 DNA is TGTGCCAGCAGTGAACCCTGGGGACTAGTGAAGACCCAAGAGACCCAGTACTTC. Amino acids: CASSEPWGLVKTQETQYF.

CDR3: CASSSMGTSGGPYEQYF. The CDR3 coding sequence is TGTGCCAGCAGTTCAATGGGGACTAGCGGGGGGCCCTACGAGCAGTACTTC. V and J are TRBV28 and TRBJ2-7; 15 bases align to TRBD2. This CDR3 contains 17 residues. Germline V lookup: CDR1 MDHEN, CDR2 SYDVKM. Trimming took 4 bases from V and 2 from J; bases not matched to a gene: 6. Using reference TRBV28 and TRBJ2-7 for the parts outside the CDR3, the full variable domain is DVKVTQSSRYLVKRTGEKVFLECVQDMDHENMFWYRQDPGLGLRLIYFSYDVKMKEKGDIPEGYSVSREKKERFSLILESASTNQTSMYLCASSSMGTSGGPYEQYFGPGTRLTVT.

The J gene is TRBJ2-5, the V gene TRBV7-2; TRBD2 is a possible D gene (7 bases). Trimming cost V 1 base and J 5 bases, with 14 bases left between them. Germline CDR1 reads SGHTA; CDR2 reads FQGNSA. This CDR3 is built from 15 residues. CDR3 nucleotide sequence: TGTGCCAGCAGCTTAGGGGGGGGCGTCGTGGAGACCCAGTACTTC. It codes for CASSLGGGVVETQYF.

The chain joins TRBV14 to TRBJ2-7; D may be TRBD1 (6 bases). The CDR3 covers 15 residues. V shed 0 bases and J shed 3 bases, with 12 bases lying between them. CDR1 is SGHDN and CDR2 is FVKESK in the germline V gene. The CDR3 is CASSQDLQGRYEQYF. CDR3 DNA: TGTGCCAGCAGCCAAGATCTACAGGGTCGCTACGAGCAGTACTTC.

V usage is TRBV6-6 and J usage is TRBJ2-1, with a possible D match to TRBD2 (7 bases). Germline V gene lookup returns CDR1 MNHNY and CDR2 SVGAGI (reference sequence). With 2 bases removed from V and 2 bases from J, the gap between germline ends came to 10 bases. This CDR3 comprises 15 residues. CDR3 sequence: CASSYGGAAYNEQFF. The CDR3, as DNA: TGTGCCAGCAGTTACGGGGGGGCCGCCTACAATGAGCAGTTCTTC.

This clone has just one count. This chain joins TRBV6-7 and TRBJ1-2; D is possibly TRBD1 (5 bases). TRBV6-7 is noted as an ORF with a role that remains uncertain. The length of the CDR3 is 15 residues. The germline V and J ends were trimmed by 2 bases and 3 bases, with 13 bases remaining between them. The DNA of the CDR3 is TGTGCCAGCAGTTACGGGAGCAGGGCCCACTATGGCTACACCTTC. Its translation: CASSYGSRAHYGYTF.

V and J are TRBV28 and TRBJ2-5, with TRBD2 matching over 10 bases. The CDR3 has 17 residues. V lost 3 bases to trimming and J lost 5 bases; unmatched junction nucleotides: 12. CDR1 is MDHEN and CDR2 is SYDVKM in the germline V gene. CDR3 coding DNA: TGTGCCAGCAGTTTCCCCCCAGGCCTAGCGGGAGACGAGACCCAGTACTTC. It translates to CASSFPPGLAGDETQYF.